These 20 T cell receptor beta chains were all obtained from the same sample, sequenced in a study of T cell responses to AZD1222 COVID-19 vaccine. This table comes from immunoSEQ multiplex PCR, and its TCRdb copy is limited to in-frame clones, with some not included. The sample shows over 85,000 clones, approximately 84% of them seen only once. Material: peripheral blood, obtained 28 days after the second AZD1222 dose. These receptors all stem from an adult who received the AZD1222 COVID-19 vaccine.

The genes are TRBV24-1 and TRBJ2-1; no definite D call. Trimming removed 4 bases at V and 7 bases at J, with 4 bases between. Germline CDR1 is KGHDR and CDR2 is SFDVKD. There are 11 residues in the CDR3. CDR3 sequence: CATSDRNEQFF. DNA for the CDR3: TGTGCCACCAGTGACAGAAATGAGCAGTTCTTC.

The gene calls are TRBV3-1 (or the pseudogene TRBV3-2) and TRBJ2-7; D not certain. The germline V gene encodes CDR1 LGHDT and CDR2 YNNKEL (reference sequence). The CDR3 spans 13 residues. V lost 1 base, J lost 4 bases, and 8 bases lay in between. Written as DNA, the CDR3 is TGTGCCAGCAGCCAAGTGCCTGCGTACGAGCAGTACTTC. Translation gives CASSQVPAYEQYF.

V usage is TRBV12-3 or TRBV12-4 and J usage is TRBJ2-7; 7 nucleotides match TRBD1. The J segment lost 3 bases and the V segment lost 8 bases, leaving 7 bases of the junction unmatched. This CDR3 is 13 amino acids long. The CDR3 loop reads CASGEGQIYEQYF. CDR3 nucleotide sequence: TGTGCCAGCGGCGAGGGACAGATCTACGAGCAGTACTTC.

This sequence joins TRBV3-1 (or the pseudogene TRBV3-2) and TRBJ2-7; D unclear. This CDR3 has 10 residues. V lost 10 bases and J 5 bases, leaving 9 bases between the germline ends. Per germline, CDR1 LGHDT and CDR2 YNNKEL (reference sequence). CDR3 DNA: TGTGCCATCGTGTTAGACGAGCAGTACTTC. Its protein product is CAIVLDEQYF.

Note on this clone: At the DNA level, this CDR3 is encoded by other sequences in the same sample as well. This chain connects TRBV27 to TRBJ1-2; weak D call: TRBD1 (5 bases). The germline V and J ends were trimmed by 0 bases and 8 bases, with 7 bases remaining between them. The CDR3 contains 12 residues. Germline loops: CDR1 MNHEY, CDR2 SMNVEV (reference sequence). CDR3 DNA sequence: TGTGCCAGCAGTTTATCCGGGGGAGGCTACACCTTC. Its translation: CASSLSGGGYTF.

V usage is TRBV18 and J usage is TRBJ2-1; 9 bases fit TRBD1. The ends lost 6 bases at V and 4 bases at J; junction bases unmatched: 7. The CDR3 has 15 amino acids. The V gene's germline CDR1 is KGHSH and CDR2 LQKENI. CDR3 loop: CASSTGTGNYNEQFF. As DNA, the CDR3 is TGTGCCAGCTCTACCGGGACAGGGAATTACAATGAGCAGTTCTTC.

In DNA form, the CDR3 reads TGTGCCAGCAGCTCTGGGGTGGATGCAGGAAACACCATATATTTT. Its protein product is CASSSGVDAGNTIYF. The V call is TRBV5-8, the J call TRBJ1-3; no clear D. Per the germline V gene, CDR1 is SGHTS and CDR2 is YDEGEE. This CDR3 is 15 amino acids long. Trimming removed 3 bases at V and 4 bases at J, with 14 bases between. Full variable domain (missing parts from reference TRBV5-8 and TRBJ1-3): EAGVTQSPTHLIKTRGQQATLRCSPISGHTSVYWYQQALGLGLQFLLWYDEGEERNRGNFPPRFSGRQFPNYSSELNVNALELEDSALYLCASSSGVDAGNTIYFGEGSWLTVV.

The rearrangement links TRBV6-2 or TRBV6-3 to TRBJ1-5; D perhaps matches TRBD1 (5 bases). This CDR3 has 17 residues. The V end was cut by 0 bases, the J end by 3 bases, with 15 bases between. Looked up from germline, CDR1 is MNHEY and CDR2 is SVGEGT. CDR3 in DNA: TGTGCCAGCAGTTACTCCGGCTACGAAGGGGCCAATCAGCCCCAGCATTTT. Residues: CASSYSGYEGANQPQHF.

This chain joins TRBV9 and TRBJ2-1, with 7 bases aligning to TRBD1. Germline trimming cut 3 bases from V and 4 bases from J; bases unmatched to any gene: 7. CDR1 and CDR2 (germline): SGDLS, YYNGEE. This CDR3 spans 15 amino acids. Here the CDR3 reads CASSETGAPYNEQFF. CDR3 bases: TGTGCCAGCAGCGAAACAGGGGCCCCTTACAATGAGCAGTTCTTC.

The chain combines TRBV2 with TRBJ2-3; 8 bases agree with TRBD2. The CDR3 consists of 15 residues. Trimming at V came to 2 bases and at J to 5 bases, leaving 6 bases not matched to a gene. Germline lookup yields CDR1 SNHLY and CDR2 FYNNEI. The CDR3 region is CASSERLALKDTQYF. In DNA form, the CDR3 reads TGTGCCAGCAGTGAAAGACTAGCGCTCAAAGATACGCAGTATTTT.

The genes are TRBV19 and TRBJ1-2, with TRBD1 identical over 7 bases. V lost 3 bases to trimming and J lost 5 bases; unmatched junction nucleotides: 6. Germline V gene lookup returns CDR1 LNHDA and CDR2 SQIVND (reference sequence). The CDR3 loop spans 14 amino acids. The CDR3 loop reads CASSIQGVNYGYTF. The CDR3 region has the DNA TGTGCCAGTAGTATTCAGGGGGTTAATTATGGCTACACCTTC.

V is TRBV5-1 and J is TRBJ2-7, with D maybe TRBD2 (5 bases). CDR1 SGHRS and CDR2 YFSETQ come from the germline V gene. Trimming shortened V by 1 base and J by 2 bases, and 22 bases separated the two germline ends. This CDR3 region has 18 residues. The CDR3 loop is CASSLSGIGSWVTYEQYF. The CDR3 DNA sequence: TGCGCCAGCAGCTTGTCGGGGATCGGTTCTTGGGTAACCTACGAGCAGTACTTC.

The rearrangement uses TRBV5-1 and TRBJ1-1, with 8 bases that match TRBD1. Germline values: CDR1 SGHRS, CDR2 YFSETQ. The CDR3 loop spans 15 amino acids. V lost 4 bases, J lost 2 bases, and 7 bases stayed unmatched. Here the CDR3 DNA reads TGCGCCAGCAGCCTCAGAACAGGGGGAAACACTGAAGCTTTCTTT. It translates to CASSLRTGGNTEAFF.

The chain combines TRBV4-1 with TRBJ1-2; 9 nucleotides match TRBD1. After removal of 0 bases from V and 0 bases from J, the junction contained 2 bases not matched to a gene. Germline V gives CDR1 MGHRA, CDR2 YSYEKL. This CDR3 region has 16 residues. The CDR3 region has the DNA TGCGCCAGCAGCCAAGATTGGGACAGGGCTAACTATGGCTACACCTTC. Translated: CASSQDWDRANYGYTF.

J is TRBJ2-3 and V is TRBV6-2 or TRBV6-3; 9 bases match TRBD2. V dropped 6 bases and J dropped 4; count of bases not matched to a gene: 20. Germline-derived CDR1 and CDR2 are MNHEY and SVGEGT. This CDR3 is built from 19 residues. The CDR3 nucleotides are TGTGCCAGCAGCCCTCTCTCCCAGGGGCGAGCGGGGGGTGCAGATACGCAGTATTTT. It specifies CASSPLSQGRAGGADTQYF.

The V and J genes are TRBV27 and TRBJ2-1; no reliable D call. CDR3 length: 14 amino acids. Germline assignment: CDR1 MNHEY and CDR2 SMNVEV (reference sequence). V lost 6 bases and J 2 bases, leaving 11 bases between the germline ends. The CDR3 DNA reads TGTGCCAGCAGAAGGGATGGGGCCTACAATGAGCAGTTCTTC. This codes for CASRRDGAYNEQFF.

This clone was picked up one time. As DNA, the CDR3 is TGTGCCAGCAGCCCGACTAGCGGGACCACAGATACGCAGTATTTT. Its translation is CASSPTSGTTDTQYF. The V gene is TRBV11-2, the J gene TRBJ2-3; 11 bases are shared with TRBD2. Germline V gene data show CDR1 as SGHAT and CDR2 as FQNNGV. V dropped 5 bases and J dropped 2; count of bases not matched to a gene: 3. The CDR3 sequence is 15 residues long.

This clone appeared a few times. This chain links TRBV29-1 with TRBJ1-2; 7 bases are shared with TRBD1. V lost 3 bases and J lost 3; bases outside the gene matches: 13. Germline assignment: CDR1 SQVTM and CDR2 ANQGSEA. The CDR3 consists of 16 residues. CDR3 loop: CSVDHPDRDVYYGYTF. In DNA, the CDR3 is TGCAGCGTTGACCACCCTGACAGGGACGTTTACTATGGCTACACCTTC. Variable domain in full (rest from reference TRBV29-1 and TRBJ1-2): SAVISQKPSRDICQRGTSLTIQCQVDSQVTMMFWYRQQPGQSLTLIATANQGSEATYESGFVIDKFPISRPNLTFSTLTVSNMSPEDSSIYLCSVDHPDRDVYYGYTFGSGTRLTVV.

The V gene is TRBV3-1 (or the pseudogene TRBV3-2), the J gene TRBJ2-7, with TRBD2 matching 9 bases. The CDR3 spans 15 residues. Germline V gene data show CDR1 as LGHDT and CDR2 as YNNKEL (reference sequence). Trimming at V came to 3 bases and at J to 4 bases, leaving 7 bases not matched to a gene. The CDR3 protein is CASSQGAGGLYEQYF. In nucleotides, the CDR3 is TGTGCCAGCAGCCAGGGAGCGGGGGGCCTGTACGAGCAGTACTTC.

V gene TRBV5-1 combines with J gene TRBJ2-4; TRBD1 matches at 9 bases. Germline V gene sequence: CDR1 SGHRS, CDR2 YFSETQ. The CDR3 has 17 residues. The V gene end was trimmed by 0 bases and the J gene end by 4 bases; junction bases not matched to a gene: 8. CDR3 sequence: CASSLVPRTGVKNIQYF. The CDR3 coding sequence is TGCGCCAGCAGCTTGGTGCCCCGGACAGGGGTAAAAAACATTCAGTACTTC. Drawing the rest from reference TRBV5-1 and TRBJ2-4, the complete variable domain is KAGVTQTPRYLIKTRGQQVTLSCSPISGHRSVSWYQQTPGQGLQFLFEYFSETQRNKGNFPGRFSGRQFSNSRSEMNVSTLELGDSALYLCASSLVPRTGVKNIQYFGAGTRLSVL.